The rows below give T cell receptor beta chains drawn from one sample of a study of CD8 T cells in ankylosing spondylitis. TCRdb fed the 5' RACE reads into MiXCR, producing one record per CDR3 protein. The sample carries 230,000 or so distinct CDR3 sequences, about 24% recorded once. The sequenced material came from blood, either unsorted or a sorted T cell fraction (not recorded which). Receptors originate from a male donor with ankylosing spondylitis or in good health (not recorded which). The CDR3 runs from the conserved cysteine through the conserved F or W. A D gene is named only where the DNA matches it firmly. Clone size appears in some rows only: once, few, many, or a class for an expanded clone.

D	V	J	size	DNA	CDR3
NA	TRBV12-3/TRBV12-4	TRBJ2-7	many	TGTGCCAGCAGTTTAGTGCCAGGGTACGAGCAGTACTTC	CASSLVPGYEQYF
TRBD1	TRBV6-1	TRBJ2-4	many	TGTGCCAGCAAGTCGCAACAGGGGGCCACCAAAAACATTCAGTACTTC	CASKSQQGATKNIQYF
NA	TRBV10-3	TRBJ2-6	few	TGTGCCATCACTCGGGACTCTGGGGCCAACGTCCTGACTTTC	CAITRDSGANVLTF
NA	TRBV6-1	TRBJ2-5	few	TGTGCCAGCAGTGTGGGACTCAAGGGAGAGACCCAGTACTTC	CASSVGLKGETQYF
NA	TRBV12-3/TRBV12-4	TRBJ2-7	many	TGTGCCAGCAGTTTAACTGCGAACTACGAGCAGTACTTC	CASSLTANYEQYF
NA	TRBV12-3/TRBV12-4	TRBJ1-1	many	TGTGCCAGCAGTTTAGCTGAAATACCGAACACTGAAGCTTTCTTT	CASSLAEIPNTEAFF
NA	TRBV15	TRBJ2-7	NA	TGTGCCACCAGCAGAGATTTGGCTAACGAGCAGTACTTC	CATSRDLANEQYF
TRBD2	TRBV29-1	TRBJ2-5	many	TGCAGCTGTAGACGGGGGGAGGAGACCCAGTACTTC	CSCRRGEETQYF
NA	TRBV20-1	TRBJ2-2	NA	TGCAGTGCACTCGAAGGGACTAACACCGGGGAGCTGTTTTTT	CSALEGTNTGELFF
NA	TRBV29-1	TRBJ1-1	NA	TGCAGCGTTGGGGGTAAGGTACTTGAAGCTTTCTTT	CSVGGKVLEAFF
NA	TRBV12-3/TRBV12-4	TRBJ2-7	many	TGTGCCAGCAGTTACCGTCCACAATACGAGCAGTACTTC	CASSYRPQYEQYF
NA	TRBV6-1	TRBJ2-7	many	TGTGCCAGCAAATTGACCACCTACGAGCAGTACTTC	CASKLTTYEQYF
TRBD2	TRBV12-3/TRBV12-4	TRBJ2-1	NA	TGTGCCAGCAGCCCTACCTTAGCGGGACTCTCCTACAATGAGCAGTTCTTC	CASSPTLAGLSYNEQFF
NA	TRBV7-9	TRBJ2-5	many	TGTGCCAGCAGCGCCAGGGCACGACAAGAGACCCAGTACTTC	CASSARARQETQYF
TRBD2	TRBV20-1	TRBJ2-1	NA	TGCAGTGCTAGAGATCGGCGGGGGGTTCGTAATGAGCAGTTCTTC	CSARDRRGVRNEQFF
NA	TRBV20-1	TRBJ2-3	NA	TGCAGTGCTAGACCCGCAGGCCCGGGTCGGACAGATACGCAGTATTTT	CSARPAGPGRTDTQYF
NA	TRBV3-1	TRBJ2-5	NA	TGTGCCAGCAGCCACCCCGGGACTCAAGAAGAGACCCAGTACTTC	CASSHPGTQEETQYF
TRBD1	TRBV6-6	TRBJ1-1	few	TGTGCCAGCCACAGGGGGCAGAACACTGAAGCTTTCTTT	CASHRGQNTEAFF
NA	TRBV12-3/TRBV12-4	TRBJ1-6	NA	TGTGCCAGCAGTTTCACCGGAGTTAATTCACCCCTCCACTTT	CASSFTGVNSPLHF
NA	TRBV29-1	TRBJ1-1	many	TGCAGCGTTACGAAGGGTACCACTGAAGCTTTCTTT	CSVTKGTTEAFF
TRBD2	TRBV12-3/TRBV12-4	TRBJ2-5	NA	TGTGCCAGCAGTTTTTCTAGCGGGGGTTTAGAGACCCAGTACTTC	CASSFSSGGLETQYF
NA	TRBV2	TRBJ2-7	once	TGTGCCAGCAGTCCAGGGGCGGGAGAGCAGTACTTC	CASSPGAGEQYF
NA	TRBV12-3/TRBV12-4	TRBJ2-1	NA	TGTGCCAGCAGCCCGAGCCTCTCCTACAATGAGCAGTTCTTC	CASSPSLSYNEQFF
TRBD2	TRBV24-1	TRBJ2-7	few	TGTGCCACCAGTGATTTAACCCGCGGTGGGACTAGCGGGGACTACGAGCAGTACTTC	CATSDLTRGGTSGDYEQYF
TRBD1	TRBV29-1	TRBJ2-5	few	TGCAGCGTGGCGACAGGGGGCGCGGAGACCCAGTACTTC	CSVATGGAETQYF
NA	TRBV6-1	TRBJ1-1	many	TGTGCCAGCAGGGAGGGGGGGAACACTGAAGCTTTCTTT	CASREGGNTEAFF
TRBD1	TRBV6-1	TRBJ2-7	NA	TGTGCCAGCAGCGAGACAGGGGGAGAATCCTACGAGCAGTACTTC	CASSETGGESYEQYF
NA	TRBV20-1	TRBJ1-5	many	TGCAGTGCTAAGGCCGGGACCGGGATCCAGCCCCAGCATTTT	CSAKAGTGIQPQHF
NA	TRBV29-1	TRBJ1-5	many	TGCAGCGTTGATGAACAGTACAGCAATCAGCCCCAGCATTTT	CSVDEQYSNQPQHF
TRBD1	TRBV20-1	TRBJ1-2	NA	TGCAGTGCTGCCGACAGGGTCGGAAACTATGGCTACACCTTC	CSAADRVGNYGYTF
TRBD2	TRBV20-1	TRBJ2-5	many	TGCAGTTTGGCCCGGGGGGGCGGGGGAGAGACCCAGTACTTC	CSLARGGGGETQYF
NA	TRBV20-1	TRBJ1-1	many	TGCAGTGCTAGTTCAGGGGCAGGAACTGAAGCTTTCTTT	CSASSGAGTEAFF
NA	TRBV6-1	TRBJ2-7	NA	TGTGCCTTTCAGAGCGGCATCTCCTACGAGCAGTACTTC	CAFQSGISYEQYF
TRBD1	TRBV18	TRBJ1-1	NA	TGTGCCAGCTCACCAGTGAGGACAGGAAACACTGAAGCTTTCTTT	CASSPVRTGNTEAFF
NA	TRBV20-1	TRBJ2-3	NA	TGCACACCTGTCCGGGGCGATACGCAGTATTTT	CTPVRGDTQYF
NA	TRBV20-1	TRBJ2-7	few	TGCAGTGCTAGGCGTCCGGCCATCTACGAGCAGTACTTC	CSARRPAIYEQYF
NA	TRBV12-3/TRBV12-4	TRBJ1-2	NA	TGTGCCAGCAGCCCCGGACAGCACTATGGCTACACCTTC	CASSPGQHYGYTF
NA	TRBV29-1	TRBJ2-5	many	TGCAGCGTTCATGACGCCAGCCAAGAGACCCAGTACTTC	CSVHDASQETQYF
TRBD1	TRBV11-2	TRBJ2-2	many	TGTGCCAGCAGCTTAGATCTTCGAGGGGGCTATAGCACCGGGGAGCTGTTTTTT	CASSLDLRGGYSTGELFF
NA	TRBV20-1	TRBJ2-3	many	TGCAGTGCTAGTAGGGCGGGGAGCACAGATACGCAGTATTTT	CSASRAGSTDTQYF
TRBD1	TRBV11-1	TRBJ2-7	NA	TGTGCCAGCAGCCTTGAGGGACAGGCACTCTACGAGCAGTACTTC	CASSLEGQALYEQYF
NA	TRBV7-3	TRBJ2-2	few	TGTGCCAGCAGCTTATTGCCAGGGATCCAGGTCGCCGGGGAGCTGTTTTTT	CASSLLPGIQVAGELFF
NA	TRBV5-1	TRBJ2-1	many	TGCGCCAGCAGCTTGGCCGGGACACAGCCCGGACGGGAGCAGTTCTTC	CASSLAGTQPGREQFF
NA	TRBV10-3	TRBJ1-2	many	TGTGCCATCAGGCAAGACAGAAACTATGGCTACACCTTC	CAIRQDRNYGYTF
NA	TRBV3-1	TRBJ2-7	few	TGTGCCAGCAGCCCCAGTGTCCAGGGCGAGCAGTACTTC	CASSPSVQGEQYF
TRBD1	TRBV29-1	TRBJ2-2	many	TGCAGCGTTGCAGGGGGTCAGGGGGCCGGCGGGGAGCTGTTTTTT	CSVAGGQGAGGELFF
TRBD1	TRBV5-1	TRBJ1-6	many	TGCGCCAGCAGCTTGGGACAGGGCTCACCCCTCCACTTT	CASSLGQGSPLHF
NA	TRBV11-1	TRBJ1-6	many	TGTGCCAGCAGCTTAGCGAGAGGGGCGCGAGGTTCACCCCTCCACTTT	CASSLARGARGSPLHF
TRBD1	TRBV20-1	TRBJ1-5	many	TGCAGTGCTACCAGGACAGGGGGCTATCAGCCCCAGCATTTT	CSATRTGGYQPQHF
NA	TRBV12-3/TRBV12-4	TRBJ1-1	many	TGTGCCAGCAGTTCCACCCAGGGAATTGGGGACACTGAAGCTTTCTTT	CASSSTQGIGDTEAFF
NA	TRBV29-1	TRBJ1-1	NA	TGCAGCGCCACCACGGCAGGGGCGAACACTGAAGCTTTCTTT	CSATTAGANTEAFF
TRBD1	TRBV6-1	TRBJ2-1	NA	TGTGCCAGCAGCGACAGGGGGATGGAGTTCTTC	CASSDRGMEFF
NA	TRBV7-9	TRBJ2-7	many	TGTGCCAGCAGCGAAACAGTCGAGGGGCAGTACTTC	CASSETVEGQYF